The T cell receptor (beta chain) described here comes from a study of Ad26.COV2.S vaccination and SARS-CoV-2 variants. Treatment here: around 19 received Ad26.COV2.S at low or high dose, single or two shots; five or six received placebo; per-sample allocation not given. Day 63 after the first injection of vaccine or placebo was the sampling time. TCRdb's table, derived via immunoSEQ multiplex PCR, lists solely in-frame clones and lacks some. The sample includes about 250,000 clones, 87% seen only once; the top ten take less than 3%. Trimming took 8 bases from V and 7 from J, leaving 17 bases between them. The CDR3 is 13 amino acids. Germline CDR1 is MNHNY and CDR2 is SVGAGI (reference sequence).

Sample: peripheral blood, taken in a trial of Ad26.COV2.S vaccine versus placebo. The rearrangement joins TRBV6-6 to TRBJ2-5; D ambiguous. This TCR was recovered from a person aged 18-65 years who received the Ad26.COV2.S COVID-19 vaccine or a placebo. CDR3 sequence reads: CASRHPQMVTQYF. In DNA form, the CDR3 reads TGTGCCAGCCGACACCCCCAGATGGTGACCCAGTACTTC.